This T cell receptor (beta chain) was documented in a study of cytomegalovirus exposure and HLA in healthy donors. The method was immunoSEQ multiplex PCR; TCRdb's version includes in-frame clones alone and lacks a portion of them. The profile shows around 250,000 clones, around 90% of them singletons. This clone came up once. The antigen is not known. Study results and caveats: Rarity held for most TCR sequences, but there were some public TCRs that occurred in many donors.

The CDR3 runs 15 residues. CDR1 and CDR2 (germline): KGHSH, LQKENI. Trimming took 2 bases from V and 4 from J; bases not matched to a gene: 8. The clonotype originates from a woman aged 18-30 years in good health and CMV-seronegative. The rearrangement uses TRBV18 and TRBJ2-7, with 7 bases aligning to TRBD1. What was sequenced was PBMCs. The DNA of the CDR3 is TGTGCCAGCTCACCATCACAGGGGTGGTCGTACGAGCAGTACGTC. Translated: CASSPSQGWSYEQYV.